These T cell receptor beta chains were read from a single sample in a study of cytomegalovirus exposure and HLA in healthy donors. TCRdb keeps only in-frame clones here, not all; method: immunoSEQ multiplex PCR. The sample lists approximately 110,000 clones, 78% occurring once. What was sequenced was PBMCs. These receptors were collected from a male donor in good health and CMV-seronegative. CDR3s include the opening cysteine and the closing phenylalanine or tryptophan. The D gene is left open where the match is weak. Part of the rows lack a size; the others show once, few, many or a class for expanded clones.

j_gene	v_gene	abundance	d_gene	CDR3aa	CDR3nt
TRBJ2-2	TRBV5-4	.	TRBD2	CASSLVVAGSAGELFF	TGTGCCAGCAGCTTGGTGGTAGCGGGCTCCGCCGGGGAGCTGTTTTTT
TRBJ2-1	TRBV10-3	.	TRBD2	CAISEGVGGRNEQFF	TGTGCCATCAGTGAAGGGGTGGGAGGGAGGAATGAGCAGTTCTTC
TRBJ2-3	TRBV9	few	.	CASSVLPSGGGADTQYF	TGTGCCAGCAGCGTATTACCTAGCGGAGGGGGGGCAGATACGCAGTATTTT
TRBJ2-2	TRBV6-1	.	TRBD2	CASSELAGGSTGELFF	TGTGCCAGCAGTGAGCTAGCGGGAGGTTCAACCGGGGAGCTGTTTTTT
TRBJ2-5	TRBV6-5	.	TRBD2	CASSYPIAGGGETQYF	TGTGCCAGCAGTTACCCCATAGCGGGAGGGGGGGAGACCCAGTACTTC
TRBJ1-2	TRBV13	.	TRBD1	CASSPEGAYGYTF	TGTGCCAGCAGCCCGGAGGGGGCTTATGGCTACACCTTC
TRBJ1-4	TRBV9	few	TRBD1	CASSASGGLENEKLFF	TGTGCCAGCAGCGCCTCAGGGGGGCTCGAAAATGAAAAACTGTTTTTT
TRBJ1-3	TRBV30	.	.	CAWSGGGGVNTIYF	TGTGCCTGGAGTGGGGGGGGTGGGGTAAACACCATATATTTT
TRBJ2-7	TRBV29-1	once	.	CSVETTDSPYEQYF	TGCAGCGTTGAAACGACAGATTCGCCCTACGAGCAGTACTTC
TRBJ2-7	TRBV7-8	few	TRBD2	CASSSPGLVITYEQYF	TGTGCCAGCAGCTCCCCGGGACTAGTCATTACCTACGAGCAGTACTTC
TRBJ2-7	TRBV6-6	few	.	CASSYSKSEAGYEQYF	TGTGCCAGCAGTTACTCTAAGTCCGAAGCCGGTTACGAGCAGTACTTC
TRBJ2-7	TRBV7-2	few	.	CASSLASRVGGGPEYEQYF	TGTGCCAGCAGCTTAGCTTCCCGTGTAGGGGGAGGGCCCGAGTACGAGCAGTACTTC
TRBJ2-1	TRBV27	.	.	CASSLDGNSYNEQFF	TGTGCCAGCAGTTTAGACGGGAACTCCTACAATGAGCAGTTCTTC
TRBJ2-2	TRBV6-5	.	.	CASKRPGNTGELFF	TGTGCCAGCAAACGACCAGGGAACACCGGGGAGCTGTTTTTT
TRBJ2-3	TRBV5-8	once	TRBD2	CASSLALLAGGDTDTQYF	TGTGCCAGCAGCTTGGCTCTCCTAGCGGGGGGGGACACAGATACGCAGTATTTT
TRBJ1-2	TRBV10-1	.	.	CASRGPVRVAGYTF	TGCGCCAGCAGAGGACCGGTCAGGGTGGCAGGCTACACCTTC
TRBJ2-3	TRBV5-1	.	TRBD2	CASSPRLAEGTDTQYF	TGCGCCAGCAGCCCGCGACTAGCGGAAGGCACAGATACGCAGTATTTT
TRBJ2-3	TRBV19	.	TRBD2	CASSSGLAGLTDTQYF	TGTGCCAGTAGTAGTGGACTAGCGGGACTCACAGATACGCAGTATTTT